This note documents a single T cell receptor beta chain sequence. The sample originates from a study of blood T cell repertoires in COVID-19. Study context: Both acute and convalescent COVID-19 samples were obtained from the United States, Italy and Spain. T cells, B-cell-depleted T cells, or PBMCs provided the cDNA or gDNA that served as material.

There are 16 residues in the CDR3. The V gene's germline CDR1 is SGHTS and CDR2 YDEGEE. Trimming removed 3 bases from V and 8 bases from J; junction bases left unmatched: 10. Original data processing: Amplification of reference gene primers provided the estimated nucleated cell counts. The table came from immunoSEQ multiplex PCR; TCRdb's copy has only in-frame clones and leaves some out. V and J calls plus clone size are reproduced from that table; the DNA served to infer D and trimming. Of some 94,000 clones in the sample, about 87% are singletons; the top ten hold about 1.2%. Sequencing was carried out using peripheral blood. The chain has TRBV5-8 and TRBJ2-1; 11 positions agree with TRBD1. This TCR derives from a human donor in a cohort sampled during active COVID-19. The DNA for the CDR3 is TGTGCCAGCAGCTACCGGGGACAGGGGGGGATCGATGAGCAGTTCTTC. Translating gives CASSYRGQGGIDEQFF.